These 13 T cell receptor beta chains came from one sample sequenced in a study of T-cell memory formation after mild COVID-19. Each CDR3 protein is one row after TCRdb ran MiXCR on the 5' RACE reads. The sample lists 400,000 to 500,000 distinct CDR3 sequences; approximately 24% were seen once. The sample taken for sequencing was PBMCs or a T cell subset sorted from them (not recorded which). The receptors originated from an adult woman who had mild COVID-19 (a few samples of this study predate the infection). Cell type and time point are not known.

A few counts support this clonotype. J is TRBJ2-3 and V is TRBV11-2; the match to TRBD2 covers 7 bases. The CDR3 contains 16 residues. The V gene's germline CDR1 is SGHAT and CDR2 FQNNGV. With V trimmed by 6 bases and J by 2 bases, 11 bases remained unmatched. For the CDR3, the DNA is TGTGCCAGCAGAACTGCAGCGGGACTTAACACAGATACGCAGTATTTT. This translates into CASRTAAGLNTDTQYF.

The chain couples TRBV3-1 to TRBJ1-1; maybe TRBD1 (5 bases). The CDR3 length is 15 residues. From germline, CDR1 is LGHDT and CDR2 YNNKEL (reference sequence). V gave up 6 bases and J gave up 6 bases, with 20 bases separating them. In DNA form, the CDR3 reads TGTGCCAGCAGTCCTTTCATCCCAGGGAGCGCTGAAGCTTTCTTT. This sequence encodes CASSPFIPGSAEAFF. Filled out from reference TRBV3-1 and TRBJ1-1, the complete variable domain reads DTAVSQTPKYLVTQMGNDKSIKCEQNLGHDTMYWYKQDSKKFLKIMFSYNNKELIINETVPNRFSPKSPDKAHLNLHINSLELGDSAVYFCASSPFIPGSAEAFFGQGTRLTVV.

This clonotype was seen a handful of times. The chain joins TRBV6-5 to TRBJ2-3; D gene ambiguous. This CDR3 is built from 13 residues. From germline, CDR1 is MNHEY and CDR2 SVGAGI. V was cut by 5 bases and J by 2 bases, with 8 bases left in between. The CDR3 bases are TGTGCCAGCAGTCCTCCTTTCACAGATACGCAGTATTTT. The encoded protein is CASSPPFTDTQYF.

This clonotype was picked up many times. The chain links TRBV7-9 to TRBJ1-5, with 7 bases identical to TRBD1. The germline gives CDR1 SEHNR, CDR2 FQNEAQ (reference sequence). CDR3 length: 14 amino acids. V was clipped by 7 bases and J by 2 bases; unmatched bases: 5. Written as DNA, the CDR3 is TGTGCCAGCACCCCAGGGACAGGCAATCAGCCCCAGCATTTT. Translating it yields CASTPGTGNQPQHF.

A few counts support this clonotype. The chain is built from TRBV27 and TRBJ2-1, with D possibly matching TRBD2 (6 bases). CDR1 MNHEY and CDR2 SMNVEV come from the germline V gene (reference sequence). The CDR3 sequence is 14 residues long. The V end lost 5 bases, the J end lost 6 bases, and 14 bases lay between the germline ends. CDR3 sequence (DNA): TGTGCCAGCAGTATCGGGACTCAGGTCAATGAGCAGTTCTTC. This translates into CASSIGTQVNEQFF.

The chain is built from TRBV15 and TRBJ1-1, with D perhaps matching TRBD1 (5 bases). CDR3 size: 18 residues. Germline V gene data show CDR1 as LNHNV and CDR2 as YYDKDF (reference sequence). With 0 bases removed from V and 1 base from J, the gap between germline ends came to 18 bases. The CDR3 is CATSRESPIVQGNTEAFF. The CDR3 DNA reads TGTGCCACCAGCAGAGAAAGCCCGATCGTTCAGGGGAACACTGAAGCTTTCTTT.

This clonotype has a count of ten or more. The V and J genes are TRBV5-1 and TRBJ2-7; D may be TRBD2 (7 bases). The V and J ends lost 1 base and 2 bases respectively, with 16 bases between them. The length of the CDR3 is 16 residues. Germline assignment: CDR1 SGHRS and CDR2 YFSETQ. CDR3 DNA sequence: TGCGCCAGCAGCTTGTTGACGGGGGGCCTTACCTACGAGCAGTACTTC. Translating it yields CASSLLTGGLTYEQYF.

CDR3 protein: CSGRDRGFRNPGELFF. The CDR3 bases are TGCAGCGGGCGGGACAGGGGTTTCAGAAATCCCGGGGAGCTGTTTTTT. The gene calls are TRBV29-1 and TRBJ2-2, with 10 bases fitting TRBD1. Trimming removed 7 bases from V and 6 bases from J; junction bases left unmatched: 14. The CDR3 consists of 16 residues. In germline, CDR1 is SQVTM, CDR2 ANQGSEA.

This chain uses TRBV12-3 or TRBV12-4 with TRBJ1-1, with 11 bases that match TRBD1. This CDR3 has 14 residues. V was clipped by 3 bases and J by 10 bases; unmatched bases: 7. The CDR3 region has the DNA TGTGCCAGCAGTTTCGCGGGGACAGGGGGGGTAGCTTTCTTT. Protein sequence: CASSFAGTGGVAFF.

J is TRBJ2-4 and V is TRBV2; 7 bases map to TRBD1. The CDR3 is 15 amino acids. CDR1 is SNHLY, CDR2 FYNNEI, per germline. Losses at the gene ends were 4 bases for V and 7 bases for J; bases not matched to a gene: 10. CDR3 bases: TGTGCCAGCAGTGCTCAAGGGGGCAGAGTGAACATTCAGTACTTC. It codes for CASSAQGGRVNIQYF.

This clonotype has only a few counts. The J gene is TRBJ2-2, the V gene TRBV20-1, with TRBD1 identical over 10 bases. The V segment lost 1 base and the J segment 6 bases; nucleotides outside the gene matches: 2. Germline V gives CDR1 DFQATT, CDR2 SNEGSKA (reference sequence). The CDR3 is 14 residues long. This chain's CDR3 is CSARAGQGSGELFF. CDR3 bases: TGCAGTGCTAGAGCGGGACAGGGGTCCGGGGAGCTGTTTTTT.

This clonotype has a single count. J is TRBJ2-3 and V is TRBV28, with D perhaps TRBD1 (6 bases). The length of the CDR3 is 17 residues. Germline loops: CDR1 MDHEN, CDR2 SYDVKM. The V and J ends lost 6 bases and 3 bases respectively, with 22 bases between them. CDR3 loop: CASSPTMVGAGTDTQYF. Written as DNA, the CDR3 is TGTGCCAGCAGCCCTACGATGGTGGGGGCTGGTACAGATACGCAGTATTTT.

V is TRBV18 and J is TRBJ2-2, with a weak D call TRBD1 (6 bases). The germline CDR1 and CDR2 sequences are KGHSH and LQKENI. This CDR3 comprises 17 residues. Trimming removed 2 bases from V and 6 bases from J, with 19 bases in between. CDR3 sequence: CASSPSSGQARAGELFF. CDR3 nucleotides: TGTGCCAGCTCACCAAGTTCGGGACAAGCTAGGGCCGGGGAGCTGTTTTTT. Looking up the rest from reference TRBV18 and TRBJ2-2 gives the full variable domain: NAGVMQNPRHLVRRRGQEARLRCSPMKGHSHVYWYRQLPEEGLKFMVYLQKENIIDESGMPKERFSAEFPKEGPSILRIQQVVRGDSAAYFCASSPSSGQARAGELFFGEGSRLTVL.